The clone carrying this T cell receptor (beta chain) was picked up one time. The data belong to a study of blood T cell repertoires in COVID-19. The V gene lost 1 base and the J gene lost 0 bases, with 14 bases spanning the gap. Looked up from germline, CDR1 is LGHDT and CDR2 is YNNKEL (reference sequence). The CDR3 loop spans 17 amino acids. Original handling: Amplification from reference gene primers served as the basis for estimated nucleated cell counts. Generated by immunoSEQ multiplex PCR, the TCRdb table keeps only in-frame clones and is missing some. That table is the source of V, J and clone size, and D and trimming were worked out from the DNA. The table has around 170,000 clones, more than 70% seen once.

This TCR was sampled from a woman under 40 with acute or convalescent COVID-19. The sample consisted of peripheral blood. The genes are TRBV3-1 (or the pseudogene TRBV3-2) and TRBJ2-3; possibly TRBD2 for D (5 bases). The CDR3, as DNA: TGTGCCAGCAGCCAAGCCGGACTGCTCTCTAGCACAGATACGCAGTATTTT. Translation: CASSQAGLLSSTDTQYF.